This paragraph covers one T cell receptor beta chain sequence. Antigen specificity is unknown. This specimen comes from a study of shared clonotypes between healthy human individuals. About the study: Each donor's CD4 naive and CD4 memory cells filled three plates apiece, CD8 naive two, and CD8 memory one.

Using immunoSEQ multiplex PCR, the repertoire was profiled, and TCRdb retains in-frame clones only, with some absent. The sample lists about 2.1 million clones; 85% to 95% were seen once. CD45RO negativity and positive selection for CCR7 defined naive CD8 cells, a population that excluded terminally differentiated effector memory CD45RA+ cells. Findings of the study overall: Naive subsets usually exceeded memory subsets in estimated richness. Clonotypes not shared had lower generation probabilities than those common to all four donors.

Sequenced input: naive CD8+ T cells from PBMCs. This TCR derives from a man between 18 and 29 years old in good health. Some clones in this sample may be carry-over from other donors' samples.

The CDR3 loop reads CASSIRGTVDGELFF. As DNA, the CDR3 is TGTGCCAGCAGTATTAGAGGGACAGTGGACGGGGAGCTGTTTTTT. The V gene is TRBV28, the J gene TRBJ2-2, with 7 bases that match TRBD1. Germline CDR1 reads MDHEN; CDR2 reads SYDVKM. The CDR3 covers 15 residues. V dropped 5 bases and J dropped 7; count of bases not matched to a gene: 10.